This T cell receptor beta chain appears in the sequencing data of a study of blood T cell repertoires in COVID-19. Using immunoSEQ multiplex PCR, the repertoire was profiled, and TCRdb retains in-frame clones only, with some absent. This sample carries around 190,000 clones, 65% to 90% of them seen once, and the ten largest clones take roughly 8.7%. The length of the CDR3 is 15 residues. The V end was cut by 2 bases, the J end by 1 base, with 10 bases between. Germline CDR1 and CDR2: KGHSH and LQKENI. The sample taken for sequencing was peripheral blood. The chain joins TRBV18 to TRBJ2-3, with D perhaps matching TRBD2 (6 bases). This sequence originates from a man over 45 with active or convalescent COVID-19. CDR3 sequence: CASSPMVAGTDTQYF. The CDR3 DNA is TGTGCCAGCTCACCAATGGTAGCGGGCACAGATACGCAGTATTTT. Combining the CDR3 with reference TRBV18 and TRBJ2-3 gives the whole variable domain NAGVMQNPRHLVRRRGQEARLRCSPMKGHSHVYWYRQLPEEGLKFMVYLQKENIIDESGMPKERFSAEFPKEGPSILRIQQVVRGDSAAYFCASSPMVAGTDTQYFGPGTRLTVL.